Following are 25 T cell receptor beta chains from one sample sequenced in a study of T cell responses to AZD1222 COVID-19 vaccine. The method was immunoSEQ multiplex PCR; TCRdb's version includes in-frame clones alone and lacks a portion of them. This sample has tens of thousands of clones, with around 90% found just once. The sequencing used peripheral blood, collected 28 days after the second AZD1222 dose. These receptor sequences come from an adult who received the AZD1222 COVID-19 vaccine.

The rearrangement uses TRBV19 and TRBJ2-7; 9 bases fit TRBD2. CDR1 is LNHDA and CDR2 is SQIVND in the germline V gene (reference sequence). Germline trimming cut 0 bases from V and 6 bases from J; bases unmatched to any gene: 15. The CDR3 spans 18 residues. The CDR3: CASSIDWSSGTTAGEQYF. CDR3 in DNA: TGTGCCAGTAGTATAGATTGGTCTAGCGGGACGACCGCCGGCGAGCAGTACTTC.

On this clone: Other DNA sequences of this sample code for an identical CDR3. This rearrangement joins TRBV7-6 to TRBJ2-2, with no clear D. The CDR3 loop spans 18 amino acids. V was shortened by 1 base and J by 2 bases, with 17 bases between the two germline ends. From germline, CDR1 is SGHVS and CDR2 FNYEAQ. The CDR3 DNA is TGTGCCAGCAGCTTAGAGGTCGCTAGTGGGTTAAACACCGGGGAGCTGTTTTTT. Translated: CASSLEVASGLNTGELFF. Full variable domain (remainder filled in from reference TRBV7-6 and TRBJ2-2): GAGVSQSPRYKVTKRGQDVALRCDPISGHVSLYWYRQALGQGPEFLTYFNYEAQQDKSGLPNDRFSAERPEGSISTLTIQRTEQRDSAMYRCASSLEVASGLNTGELFFGEGSRLTVL.

This sequence joins TRBV30 and TRBJ2-7, with D possibly matching TRBD2 (5 bases). The CDR3 consists of 16 residues. From germline, CDR1 is GTSNPN and CDR2 SVGIG (reference sequence). V lost 1 base to trimming and J lost 0 bases, with 16 bases between them. The CDR3 DNA reads as TGTGCCTGGAGTGAACTCCGGAGGACCAGCTCCTACGAGCAGTACTTC. This encodes CAWSELRRTSSYEQYF.

The rearrangement joins TRBV29-1 to TRBJ2-5; D gene ambiguous. V lost 4 bases to trimming and J lost 2 bases, with 11 bases between them. Germline values: CDR1 SQVTM, CDR2 ANQGSEA. The CDR3 totals 13 residues. CDR3 sequence: CSVVESVQETQYF. The CDR3 bases are TGCAGCGTTGTGGAAAGTGTTCAAGAGACCCAGTACTTC.

This chain connects TRBV4-1 to TRBJ1-4, with TRBD1 matching over 8 bases. With 3 bases clipped from V and 7 bases from J, the junction kept 7 bases outside the gene matches. CDR1 and CDR2 (germline): MGHRA, YSYEKL. This CDR3 has 15 residues. The CDR3 sequence: CASSHETGATEKLFF. For the CDR3, the DNA is TGCGCCAGCAGCCATGAGACAGGGGCTACTGAAAAACTGTTTTTT.

V usage is TRBV6-5 and J usage is TRBJ2-5; the match to TRBD2 covers 10 bases. From germline, CDR1 is MNHEY and CDR2 SVGAGI. V dropped 4 bases and J dropped 6; count of bases not matched to a gene: 11. The CDR3 is 16 amino acids. CDR3 in amino acids: CASSSTAGGPRQTQYF. The CDR3 DNA reads as TGTGCCAGCAGTTCAACAGCGGGAGGGCCTCGGCAGACCCAGTACTTC.

This chain uses TRBV6-5 with TRBJ2-2; 7 bases line up with TRBD2. J gave up 6 bases and V 2 bases, and 6 bases lay outside the gene matches. Germline CDR1 MNHEY, CDR2 SVGAGI. The CDR3 is 15 amino acids. CDR3 DNA sequence: TGTGCCAGCAGTTACGGGGGGGTGGCACCCGGGGAGCTGTTTTTT. Protein: CASSYGGVAPGELFF.

The chain combines TRBV2 with TRBJ2-2, with 9 bases fitting TRBD2. The CDR3 covers 21 residues. J gave up 3 bases and V 0 bases, and 17 bases lay outside the gene matches. CDR1 and CDR2 from the germline V gene are SNHLY and FYNNEI. The CDR3 is CASSEALLWASGIRDTGELFF. The CDR3 DNA reads as TGTGCCAGCAGTGAAGCGCTTCTTTGGGCTAGCGGGATTCGTGACACCGGGGAGCTGTTTTTT.

The chain couples TRBV5-5 to TRBJ2-2, with D tentatively TRBD1 (6 bases). Between the trimmed V and J ends, which lost 1 base and 4 bases, there was a span of 11 bases. Germline assignment: CDR1 SGHKS and CDR2 YYEKEE (reference sequence). This CDR3 is built from 15 residues. CDR3 sequence (DNA): TGTGCCAGCAGCTTGCTCGTCAGGGGCACCGGGGAGCTGTTTTTT. It specifies CASSLLVRGTGELFF. The full variable domain, in which reference TRBV5-5 and TRBJ2-2 provide the parts outside the CDR3, is DAGVTQSPTHLIKTRGQQVTLRCSPISGHKSVSWYQQVLGQGPQFIFQYYEKEERGRGNFPDRFSARQFPNYSSELNVNALLLGDSALYLCASSLLVRGTGELFFGEGSRLTVL.

The rearrangement joins TRBV6-2 or TRBV6-3 to TRBJ2-1, with TRBD2 as a possible D gene (6 bases). Germline V lookup: CDR1 MNHEY, CDR2 SVGEGT. V lost 4 bases, J lost 0 bases, and 13 bases lay in between. CDR3 length: 16 residues. Here the CDR3 reads CASSSFSGNSYNEQFF. The CDR3 DNA follows: TGTGCCAGCAGTTCGTTTAGCGGAAACTCCTACAATGAGCAGTTCTTC.

The chain joins TRBV5-4 to TRBJ2-7, with 11 bases lining up with TRBD2. Trimming removed 3 bases from V and 6 bases from J; junction bases left unmatched: 8. CDR3 length: 15 amino acids. Per the germline V gene, CDR1 is SGHNT and CDR2 is YYREEE (reference sequence). CDR3 sequence: CASSSQLAGDFEQYF. The CDR3 nucleotides read TGTGCCAGCAGCTCCCAACTAGCGGGAGACTTCGAGCAGTACTTC.

The rearrangement joins TRBV15 to TRBJ2-6, with 12 bases lining up with TRBD1. Germline loops: CDR1 LNHNV, CDR2 YYDKDF (reference sequence). The CDR3 consists of 20 residues. The V segment lost 0 bases and the J segment 4 bases; nucleotides outside the gene matches: 10. The CDR3 reads CATSREPGQGALTGANVLTF. CDR3 DNA sequence: TGTGCCACCAGCAGAGAGCCGGGACAGGGGGCTTTAACGGGGGCCAACGTCCTGACTTTC.

The V gene is TRBV4-1, the J gene TRBJ2-7; perhaps TRBD2 as D (6 bases). V was shortened by 4 bases and J by 2 bases, with 15 bases between the two germline ends. The germline CDR1 and CDR2 sequences are MGHRA and YSYEKL. The CDR3 covers 15 residues. DNA for the CDR3: TGCGCCAGCAGCCGGGGGGACTTATCGACCTACGAGCAGTACTTC. Amino acid sequence: CASSRGDLSTYEQYF.

This chain joins TRBV14 and TRBJ1-4, with TRBD1 matching 8 bases. Trimming removed 4 bases from V and 8 bases from J; junction bases left unmatched: 12. Germline CDR1 SGHDN, CDR2 FVKESK. The CDR3 runs to 16 residues. This CDR3 reads CASSRLVGRGQEKLFF. For the CDR3, the DNA is TGTGCCAGCAGCCGCCTGGTGGGCAGGGGGCAAGAAAAACTGTTTTTT.

J is TRBJ2-1 and V is TRBV3-1 (or the pseudogene TRBV3-2); D is possibly TRBD1 or TRBD2 (5 bases each). This CDR3 comprises 13 residues. The V end was cut by 5 bases, the J end by 6 bases, with 11 bases between. Germline V gives CDR1 LGHDT, CDR2 YNNKEL (reference sequence). The CDR3 sequence: CASSFNGANEQFF. Written as DNA, the CDR3 is TGTGCCAGCAGCTTCAACGGGGCCAATGAGCAGTTCTTC.

In nucleotides, the CDR3 is TGCGCCAGCAGCTTGCTGACAGGGATAGGCGACAAAAACATTCAGTACTTC. Residues: CASSLLTGIGDKNIQYF. V is TRBV5-1 and J is TRBJ2-4; 7 positions agree with TRBD1. V trimming: 1 base; J trimming: 3 bases; junction bases outside the gene matches: 10. Looked up from germline, CDR1 is SGHRS and CDR2 is YFSETQ. This CDR3 is built from 17 residues.

The chain couples TRBV30 to TRBJ2-3; D gene uncertain. The length of the CDR3 is 13 residues. Per the germline V gene, CDR1 is GTSNPN and CDR2 is SVGIG (reference sequence). With 4 bases removed from V and 0 bases from J, the gap between germline ends came to 8 bases. CDR3 residues: CAWTSLSTDTQYF. The CDR3 DNA reads as TGTGCCTGGACTAGTCTGAGCACAGATACGCAGTATTTT.

J is TRBJ2-3 and V is TRBV7-3; a possible D gene is TRBD2 (6 bases). CDR3 length: 12 residues. Per the germline V gene, CDR1 is SGHTA and CDR2 is FQGTGA. V lost 4 bases, J lost 6 bases, and 8 bases lay in between. Here the CDR3 reads CASSSRGDTQYF. CDR3 nucleotides: TGTGCCAGCAGCTCTCGGGGGGATACGCAGTATTTT.

CDR3 in DNA: TGTGCCAGCAGTTGGGGGCACTCAGAAAAACTGTTTTTT. It encodes CASSWGHSEKLFF. The chain links TRBV12-3 or TRBV12-4 to TRBJ1-4, with D possibly being TRBD1 (6 bases). The CDR3 is made up of 13 amino acids. V lost 4 bases to trimming and J lost 8 bases, with 11 bases between them.

This sequence joins TRBV27 and TRBJ2-7; D possibly corresponds to TRBD2 (5 bases). Germline assignment: CDR1 MNHEY and CDR2 SMNVEV (reference sequence). V lost 8 bases, J lost 7 bases, and 12 bases lay in between. This CDR3 contains 11 residues. The CDR3 DNA is TGTGCCAGCTCAACCTCGGGGGAGCAGTACTTC. Translating gives CASSTSGEQYF.

The rearrangement uses TRBV6-5 and TRBJ2-1; the D gene is possibly TRBD2 (6 bases). V lost 8 bases to trimming and J lost 1 base, with 15 bases between them. Germline lookup yields CDR1 MNHEY and CDR2 SVGAGI. This CDR3 is built from 15 residues. The CDR3, as DNA: TGTGCCAGCCGCTCGGGAGCCCTGTCCTACAATGAGCAGTTCTTC. The encoded protein is CASRSGALSYNEQFF.

V is TRBV30 and J is TRBJ2-1; perhaps TRBD2 as D (5 bases). Germline V gene lookup returns CDR1 GTSNPN and CDR2 SVGIG (reference sequence). The CDR3 is made up of 15 amino acids. Trimming removed 6 bases from V and 0 bases from J, with 15 bases in between. CDR3 in amino acids: CACSRGSPSYNEQFF. CDR3 in DNA: TGTGCCTGTTCCCGAGGGAGCCCCTCCTACAATGAGCAGTTCTTC.

This chain connects TRBV7-9 to TRBJ1-1, with a weak D call TRBD1 (5 bases). The CDR3 extends over 14 amino acids. V dropped 5 bases and J dropped 4 bases, with 14 bases sitting between them. Germline lookup yields CDR1 SEHNR and CDR2 FQNEAQ (reference sequence). In nucleotides, the CDR3 is TGTGCCAGCAGCCGGGGGGGTCTGGCCACTGAAGCTTTCTTT. This sequence encodes CASSRGGLATEAFF.

The chain links TRBV27 to TRBJ2-3; D is possibly TRBD2 (5 bases). Germline assignment: CDR1 MNHEY and CDR2 SMNVEV (reference sequence). The CDR3 runs 14 residues. The V end lost 7 bases, the J end lost 5 bases, and 16 bases lay between the germline ends. The CDR3 DNA follows: TGTGCCAGCAACCAGCGGTCGAGCGGAGATACGCAGTATTTT. It yields the protein CASNQRSSGDTQYF.

Note on this clone: The sample has other DNA sequences that encode this CDR3 too. The chain uses TRBV18 and TRBJ1-4, with 9 bases fitting TRBD1. Germline CDR1 reads KGHSH; CDR2 reads LQKENI. The length of the CDR3 is 14 residues. J was trimmed by 5 bases and V by 3 bases; bases with no gene match: 1. The CDR3 sequence: CASSPDRGNEKLFF. The CDR3 DNA is TGTGCCAGCTCACCCGACAGGGGGAATGAAAAACTGTTTTTT.